This TCR beta chain was recovered during a study of blood T cell repertoires in COVID-19. Study-wide background: The United States, Italy and Spain supplied acute and convalescent COVID-19 samples. Sources were T cells, B-cell-depleted T cells, or PBMCs; the material itself was cDNA or gDNA.

CDR3 length: 15 amino acids. Trimming stripped 6 bases from V and 1 base from J, with 14 bases between. Germline CDR1 reads LGHDT; CDR2 reads YNNKEL (reference sequence). As originally analysed: Amplification from reference gene primers served as the basis for estimated nucleated cell counts. Assay: immunoSEQ multiplex PCR; the TCRdb copy retains only in-frame clones and omits some. That table supplies the V and J calls and clone size; D and trimming were determined from the DNA. Of around 150,000 clones listed, roughly 84% are singletons. This clone was picked up one time. The TCR was taken from a woman between 50 and 59 years old in a cohort sampled during active or convalescent COVID-19. The sample comprised peripheral blood. V gene TRBV3-1 (or the pseudogene TRBV3-2) combines with J gene TRBJ2-3, with D perhaps matching TRBD2 (6 bases). CDR3 protein: CASRLTGGRTDTQYF. CDR3 nucleotides: TGTGCCAGCAGACTGACCGGGGGTCGCACAGATACGCAGTATTTT.